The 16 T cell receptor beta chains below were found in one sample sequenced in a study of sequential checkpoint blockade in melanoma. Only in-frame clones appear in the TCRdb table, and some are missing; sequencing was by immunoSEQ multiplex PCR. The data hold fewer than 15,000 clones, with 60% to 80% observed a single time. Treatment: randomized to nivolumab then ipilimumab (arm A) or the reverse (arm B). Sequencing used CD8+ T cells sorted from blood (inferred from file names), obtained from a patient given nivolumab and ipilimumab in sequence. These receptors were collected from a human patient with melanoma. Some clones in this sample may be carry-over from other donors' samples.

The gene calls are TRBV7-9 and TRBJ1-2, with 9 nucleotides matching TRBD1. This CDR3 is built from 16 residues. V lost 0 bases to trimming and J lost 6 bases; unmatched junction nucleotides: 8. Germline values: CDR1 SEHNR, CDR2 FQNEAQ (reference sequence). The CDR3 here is CASSLAYRDRADGYTF. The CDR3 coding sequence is TGTGCCAGCAGCTTAGCCTACCGGGACAGGGCAGATGGCTACACCTTC.

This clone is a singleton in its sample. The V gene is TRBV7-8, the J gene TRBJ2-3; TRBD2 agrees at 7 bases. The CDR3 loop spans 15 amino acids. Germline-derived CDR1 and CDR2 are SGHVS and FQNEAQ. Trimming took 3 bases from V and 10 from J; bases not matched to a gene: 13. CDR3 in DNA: TGTGCCAGCAGCTTCTTCTGGACTAGATCGGACCCGCAGTATTTT. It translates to CASSFFWTRSDPQYF.

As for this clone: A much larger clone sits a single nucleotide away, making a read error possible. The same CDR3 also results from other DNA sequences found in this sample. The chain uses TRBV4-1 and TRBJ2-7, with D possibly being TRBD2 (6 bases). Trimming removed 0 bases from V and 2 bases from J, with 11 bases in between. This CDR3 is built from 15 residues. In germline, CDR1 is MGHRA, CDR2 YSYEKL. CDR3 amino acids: CASSQERDWTYEQYF. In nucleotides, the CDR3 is TGCGCCAGCAGCCAAGAAAGGGACTGGACCTACGAGCAGTACTTC.

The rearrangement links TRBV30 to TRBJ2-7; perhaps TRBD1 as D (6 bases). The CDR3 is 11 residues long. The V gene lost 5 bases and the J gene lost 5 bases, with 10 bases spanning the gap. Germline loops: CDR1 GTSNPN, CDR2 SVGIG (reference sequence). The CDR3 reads CAWSGTHEQYF. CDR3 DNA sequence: TGTGCCTGGTCCGGGACACACGAGCAGTACTTC.

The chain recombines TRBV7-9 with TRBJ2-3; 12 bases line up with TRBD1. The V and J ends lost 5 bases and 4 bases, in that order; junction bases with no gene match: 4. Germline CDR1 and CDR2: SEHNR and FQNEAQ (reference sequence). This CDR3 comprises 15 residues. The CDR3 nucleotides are TGTGCCAGCAGCCACCGGGACAGGGGGCCAGATACGCAGTATTTT. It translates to CASSHRDRGPDTQYF.

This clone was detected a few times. This chain's CDR3 is CATSRDGLGVANIQYF. The CDR3 DNA follows: TGTGCCACCAGCAGAGATGGGTTAGGGGTCGCAAACATTCAGTACTTC. The V and J genes are TRBV15 and TRBJ2-4; possibly TRBD1 for D (5 bases). There are 16 residues in the CDR3. V shed 0 bases and J shed 6 bases, with 15 bases lying between them. Germline loops: CDR1 LNHNV, CDR2 YYDKDF (reference sequence).

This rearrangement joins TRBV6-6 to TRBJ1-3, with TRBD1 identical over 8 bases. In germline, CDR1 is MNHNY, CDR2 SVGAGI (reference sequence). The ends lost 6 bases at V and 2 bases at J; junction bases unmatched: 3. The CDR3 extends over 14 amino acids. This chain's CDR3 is CASRIQGAGNTIYF. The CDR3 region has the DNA TGTGCCAGCAGGATACAGGGGGCTGGAAACACCATATATTTT.

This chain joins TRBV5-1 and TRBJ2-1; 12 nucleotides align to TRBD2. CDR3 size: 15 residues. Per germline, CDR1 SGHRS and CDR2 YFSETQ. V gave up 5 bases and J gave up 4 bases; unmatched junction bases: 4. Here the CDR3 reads CASSMTSGGYNEQFF. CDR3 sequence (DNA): TGCGCCAGCAGTATGACTAGCGGGGGATACAATGAGCAGTTCTTC.

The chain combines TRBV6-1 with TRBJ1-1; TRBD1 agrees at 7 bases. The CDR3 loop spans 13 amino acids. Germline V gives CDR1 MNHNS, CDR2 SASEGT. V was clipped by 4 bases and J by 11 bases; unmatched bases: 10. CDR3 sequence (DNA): TGTGCCAGCAGTGCCCTAGGGGGCGAATCGGCTTTCTTT. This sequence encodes CASSALGGESAFF.

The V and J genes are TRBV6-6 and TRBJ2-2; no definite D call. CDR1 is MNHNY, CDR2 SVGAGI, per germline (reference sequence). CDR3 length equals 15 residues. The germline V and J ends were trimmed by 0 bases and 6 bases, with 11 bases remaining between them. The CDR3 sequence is CASSYSKQRSGELFF. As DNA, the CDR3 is TGTGCCAGCAGTTACTCGAAACAGAGATCCGGGGAGCTGTTTTTT.

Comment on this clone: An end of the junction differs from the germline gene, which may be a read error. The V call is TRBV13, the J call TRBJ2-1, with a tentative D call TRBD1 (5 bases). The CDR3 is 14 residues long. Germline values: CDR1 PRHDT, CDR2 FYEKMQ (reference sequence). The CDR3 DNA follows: TGTGTCAGCAGCTTAAGGACAACCTACAATGAGCAGTTCTTC. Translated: CVSSLRTTYNEQFF.

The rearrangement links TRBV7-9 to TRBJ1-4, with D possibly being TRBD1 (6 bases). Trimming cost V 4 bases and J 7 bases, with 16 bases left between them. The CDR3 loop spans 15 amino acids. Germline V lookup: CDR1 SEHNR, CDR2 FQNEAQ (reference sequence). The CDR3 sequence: CASSSSGGLFEKLFF. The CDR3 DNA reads TGTGCCAGCAGCTCCAGCGGGGGGCTTTTTGAAAAACTGTTTTTT.

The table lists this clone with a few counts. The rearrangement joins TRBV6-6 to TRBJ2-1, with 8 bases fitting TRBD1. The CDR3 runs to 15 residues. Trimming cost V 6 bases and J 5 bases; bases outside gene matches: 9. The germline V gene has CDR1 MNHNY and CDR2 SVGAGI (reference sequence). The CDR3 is CASRPLGTGHNEQFF. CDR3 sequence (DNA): TGTGCCAGCAGACCCCTCGGGACAGGTCACAATGAGCAGTTCTTC.

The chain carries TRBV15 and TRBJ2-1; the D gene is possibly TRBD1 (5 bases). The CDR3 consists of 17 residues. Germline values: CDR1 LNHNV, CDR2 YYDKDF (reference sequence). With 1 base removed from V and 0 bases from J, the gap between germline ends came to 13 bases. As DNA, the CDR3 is TGTGCCACCAGCAGAGTAGGGGCTGGTAGCTCCTACAATGAGCAGTTCTTC. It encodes CATSRVGAGSSYNEQFF.

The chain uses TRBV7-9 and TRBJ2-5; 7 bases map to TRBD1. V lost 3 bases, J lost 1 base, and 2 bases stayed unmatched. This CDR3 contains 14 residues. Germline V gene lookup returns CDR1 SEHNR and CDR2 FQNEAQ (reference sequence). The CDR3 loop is CASSLSGGQETQYF. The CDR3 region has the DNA TGTGCCAGCAGCTTGTCAGGGGGCCAAGAGACCCAGTACTTC.

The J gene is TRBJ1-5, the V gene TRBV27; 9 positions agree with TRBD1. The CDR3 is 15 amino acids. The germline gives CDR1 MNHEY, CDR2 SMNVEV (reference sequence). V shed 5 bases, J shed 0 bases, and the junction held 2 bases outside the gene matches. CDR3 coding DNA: TGTGCCAGCAGTAAACAGGGGGCTAGCAATCAGCCCCAGCATTTT. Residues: CASSKQGASNQPQHF.